The rows below give T cell receptor beta chains drawn from one sample of a study. MiXCR, applied by TCRdb to the RT-PCR reads, yields one record per CDR3 protein. The repertoire holds about 680,000 distinct CDR3 sequences, with over 12% as singletons. The source material was memory CD4+ T cells from blood. The receptors originated from a female donor in good health, serving as a healthy control. Each CDR3 is given with its conserved first and last residue. D genes are given only for firm matches. Not every row has a clone size; where given, it reads once, few, many or a size class.

V gene,D gene,J gene,clone size,CDR3 protein,CDR3 DNA
TRBV10-3,TRBD1,TRBJ2-5,-,CAISERQGPRETQYF,TGTGCCATCAGTGAGAGACAGGGGCCCAGGGAGACCCAGTACTTC
TRBV12-3/TRBV12-4,TRBD1,TRBJ1-1,few,CASFGTGNTEAFF,TGTGCCAGTTTCGGGACAGGGAACACTGAAGCTTTCTTT
TRBV29-1,-,TRBJ2-5,many,CSVIYLETQYF,TGCAGCGTTATCTATCTAGAGACCCAGTACTTC
TRBV7-2,-,TRBJ2-1,-,CASSLGTGSFGYNEQFF,TGTGCCAGCAGCTTAGGTACAGGGAGCTTTGGGTACAATGAGCAGTTCTTC
TRBV7-2,-,TRBJ2-2,-,CASSLSTGKTGELFF,TGTGCCAGCAGCTTATCCACCGGGAAAACCGGGGAGCTGTTTTTT
TRBV12-3/TRBV12-4,-,TRBJ1-6,many,CASSRDTGGLDSPLHF,TGTGCCAGCAGTCGGGACACAGGAGGATTGGATTCACCCCTCCACTTT
TRBV27,TRBD1,TRBJ1-4,-,CASSRTLGQIQNEKLFF,TGTGCCAGCAGTAGGACTTTGGGACAGATCCAAAATGAAAAACTGTTTTTT
TRBV7-2,TRBD1,TRBJ2-1,-,CASSHQGQGGHNEQFF,TGTGCCAGCAGCCACCAAGGACAGGGGGGACACAATGAGCAGTTCTTC
TRBV20-1,TRBD2,TRBJ2-3,few,CSALLAGGRDTQYF,TGCAGTGCGTTACTAGCGGGAGGGCGGGATACGCAGTATTTT
TRBV13,-,TRBJ1-1,-,CASSLKGGGSGGTEAFF,TGTGCCAGCAGCTTAAAGGGGGGTGGGTCTGGCGGCACTGAAGCTTTCTTT
TRBV10-3,TRBD1,TRBJ1-1,many,CAITGQGRNTEAFF,TGTGCCATCACGGGACAGGGGAGAAACACTGAAGCTTTCTTT
TRBV7-9,TRBD2,TRBJ2-5,-,CAGRGSGRAETQYF,TGTGCCGGACGGGGGAGCGGGAGAGCGGAGACCCAGTACTTC
TRBV4-2,-,TRBJ2-3,-,CASSQPRGEEDTQYF,TGTGCCAGCAGCCAACCCCGAGGTGAGGAAGATACGCAGTATTTT